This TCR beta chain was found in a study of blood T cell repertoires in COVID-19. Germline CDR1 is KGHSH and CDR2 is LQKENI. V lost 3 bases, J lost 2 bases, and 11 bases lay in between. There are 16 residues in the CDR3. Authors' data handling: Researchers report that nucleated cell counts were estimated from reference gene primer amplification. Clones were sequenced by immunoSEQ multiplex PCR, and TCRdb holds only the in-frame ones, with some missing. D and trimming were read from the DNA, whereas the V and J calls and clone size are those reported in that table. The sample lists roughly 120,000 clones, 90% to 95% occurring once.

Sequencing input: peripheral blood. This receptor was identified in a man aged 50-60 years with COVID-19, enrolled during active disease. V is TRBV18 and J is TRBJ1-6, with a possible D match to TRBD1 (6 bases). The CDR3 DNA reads TGTGCCAGCTCACCTACAGGGACCGCCTATAATTCACCCCTCCACTTT. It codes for CASSPTGTAYNSPLHF.